This T cell receptor (beta chain) was captured in a study of blood T cell repertoires in COVID-19. Study background: COVID-19 samples, acute and convalescent, were from the United States, Italy and Spain. Sources were T cells, B-cell-depleted T cells, or PBMCs; the material itself was cDNA or gDNA.

This CDR3 is 17 amino acids long. CDR1 and CDR2 (germline): MGHDK, SYGVNS. Between the trimmed V and J ends, which lost 2 bases and 0 bases, there was a span of 13 bases. In the original processing: Amplification from reference gene primers served as the basis for estimated nucleated cell counts. Measured with immunoSEQ multiplex PCR; TCRdb has only the in-frame clones, and not every one. Clone size and V and J calls were adopted from that table, with D and trimming inferred from the DNA. In the table there are some 87,000 clones, roughly 89% of which are singletons. This chain uses TRBV25-1 with TRBJ2-2, with D possibly TRBD2 on 6 matching bases. The TCR originated in a woman aged 70-85 years with acute or convalescent COVID-19. Sequencing was carried out using peripheral blood. CDR3 sequence reads: CASSEIGGTTNTGELFF. The CDR3 bases are TGTGCCAGCAGTGAAATTGGGGGGACCACGAACACCGGGGAGCTGTTTTTT.